This passage covers 4 T cell receptor beta chains from one sample sequenced in a study of early stage breast cancer tumors. TCRdb keeps only in-frame clones here, not all; method: immunoSEQ multiplex PCR. The profile shows about 24,000 clones, about 67% of them singletons. The sequenced sample was breast tumor tissue. These receptors were obtained from a person aged 55 to 70 with breast cancer.

The chain links TRBV18 to TRBJ1-1, with 7 nucleotides matching TRBD1. This CDR3 comprises 17 residues. The J segment lost 1 base and the V segment lost 1 base, leaving 9 bases of the junction unmatched. CDR1 is KGHSH, CDR2 LQKENI, per germline. CDR3 amino acids: CASSPLPTGRTNTEAFF. The CDR3 bases are TGTGCCAGCTCACCACTCCCGACAGGGAGAACGAACACTGAAGCTTTCTTT. The full variable domain, with the rest looked up from reference TRBV18 and TRBJ1-1, is NAGVMQNPRHLVRRRGQEARLRCSPMKGHSHVYWYRQLPEEGLKFMVYLQKENIIDESGMPKERFSAEFPKEGPSILRIQQVVRGDSAAYFCASSPLPTGRTNTEAFFGQGTRLTVV.

This clone was counted a few times. This chain uses TRBV18 with TRBJ2-2, with TRBD2 identical over 8 bases. J was trimmed by 0 bases and V by 2 bases; bases with no gene match: 5. Germline loops: CDR1 KGHSH, CDR2 LQKENI. The length of the CDR3 is 17 residues. CDR3 DNA sequence: TGTGCCAGCTCACCATTTAGCGGGAACGCGAACACCGGGGAGCTGTTTTTT. Protein: CASSPFSGNANTGELFF.

The chain carries TRBV7-2 and TRBJ1-4, with D unclear. The CDR3 is 15 residues long. Trimming took off 5 bases at V and 3 bases at J, with 13 bases between the two ends. Germline assignment: CDR1 SGHTA and CDR2 FQGNSA. CDR3 bases: TGTGCCAGCAGCCGCCGAAGAGGGTCTAATGAAAAACTGTTTTTT. The encoded protein is CASSRRRGSNEKLFF.

The rearrangement uses TRBV18 and TRBJ2-5, with D tentatively TRBD2 (6 bases). Germline V gene data show CDR1 as KGHSH and CDR2 as LQKENI. This CDR3 contains 14 residues. Trimming took 3 bases from V and 1 from J, leaving 9 bases between them. CDR3 residues: CASSPSGTQETQYF. Here the CDR3 DNA reads TGTGCCAGCTCACCTAGCGGAACCCAAGAGACCCAGTACTTC.